These T cell receptor beta chains were read from a single sample in a study of blood T cell repertoires in COVID-19. Sequenced by immunoSEQ multiplex PCR; TCRdb stores in-frame clones only, minus some. Of roughly 100,000 clones in the sample, just under 85% were seen once. Sequencing was performed on peripheral blood. The source is a man aged 35 to 55 with active or convalescent COVID-19. Each CDR3 is given with its conserved first and last residue. The D gene is left open where the match is weak. Clone size is shown for a subset of rows, as once, few, many or a class of expanded clone.

v_gene	d_gene	abundance	j_gene	CDR3nt	CDR3aa
TRBV7-8	NA	NA	TRBJ2-7	TGTGCCAGCAGCGACCATCCGGGGGTACCCTACGAGCAGTACTTC	CASSDHPGVPYEQYF
TRBV6-5	NA	NA	TRBJ2-3	TGTGCCAGCAGGTCCACTAACGCAGATACGCAGTATTTT	CASRSTNADTQYF
TRBV4-2	TRBD2	NA	TRBJ2-1	TGTGCCAGCAGCCTAACTAGCGGGGGGGCAAATGAGCAGTTCTTC	CASSLTSGGANEQFF
TRBV18	NA	many	TRBJ2-1	TGTGCCAGCTCACCGGCCAATGAGCAGTTCTTC	CASSPANEQFF
TRBV9	NA	NA	TRBJ1-5	TGTGCCAGCAGCGTAGGAGGGTTAGCGGGGCTTGGCAATCAGCCCCAGCATTTT	CASSVGGLAGLGNQPQHF
TRBV7-2	TRBD1	NA	TRBJ2-5	TGTGCCAGCAGCTCGACAGGGGGCGCAGAGACCCAGTACTTC	CASSSTGGAETQYF
TRBV18	NA	NA	TRBJ1-6	TGTGCCAGCTCACCAACCCAGCCAAGACTACTTAATTCACCCCTCCACTTT	CASSPTQPRLLNSPLHF
TRBV27	TRBD2	NA	TRBJ2-3	TGTGCCAGCGAAGAGCGGGGGGGCCTGAGGACAGATACGCAGTATTTT	CASEERGGLRTDTQYF
TRBV5-1	TRBD2	NA	TRBJ2-7	TGCGCCAGCAGCGGTAGCGGGGGGGTAGCTAACGAGCAGTACTTC	CASSGSGGVANEQYF
TRBV29-1	TRBD1	NA	TRBJ1-1	TGCAGCCCGGGACAGGGAACTGGCACTGAAGCTTTCTTT	CSPGQGTGTEAFF
TRBV29-1	NA	NA	TRBJ1-1	TGCAGCGCCCGGTCGTGGACTGAAGCTTTCTTT	CSARSWTEAFF
TRBV3-1/TRBV3-2	TRBD1	once	TRBJ2-2	TGTGCCAGCAGCCAAGACCCGGCAGGGGGTAGGGCCGGGGAGCTGTTTTTT	CASSQDPAGGRAGELFF
TRBV7-3	TRBD2	NA	TRBJ2-7	TGTGCCAGCAGCTTAACGAGCGGGGGACGCTACGAGCAGTACTTC	CASSLTSGGRYEQYF
TRBV21-1	NA	NA	TRBJ2-7	TGTGCCAGCAGCAAAGAACTGGGACAGGGTCGTCACGAGCAGTACTTC	CASSKELGQGRHEQYF
TRBV7-6	NA	NA	TRBJ2-1	TGTGCCAGCAGCGCTGGGGGCGCGTTTATCAATGAGCAGTTCTTC	CASSAGGAFINEQFF
TRBV6-5	TRBD2	NA	TRBJ2-1	TGTGCCAGCAGTTACTCGAACAAGCGGGGGGAGTTCTTC	CASSYSNKRGEFF